This record looks at one T cell receptor beta chain sequence and its context. Per the germline V gene, CDR1 is MGHDK and CDR2 is SYGVNS. The CDR3 runs to 16 residues. Trimming stripped 5 bases from V and 6 bases from J, with 21 bases between. The sample belongs to a study of response to subunit inactivated influenza vaccine. TCRdb used MiXCR to reprocess the RT-PCR reads, holding one entry per CDR3 protein. The sample includes roughly 780,000 distinct CDR3 sequences, around a sixth of them seen just once. The specimen comprised PBMCs from blood, sampled 5 days after vaccination. This clonotype was sampled from a man aged 50 to 59 who received an inactivated influenza vaccine. The chain links TRBV25-1 to TRBJ2-3; D perhaps matches TRBD2 (5 bases). CDR3 DNA: TGTGCCAGCAGTATGAAAGGAGGCAGTCAGTCGGATACGCAGTATTTT. This encodes CASSMKGGSQSDTQYF.